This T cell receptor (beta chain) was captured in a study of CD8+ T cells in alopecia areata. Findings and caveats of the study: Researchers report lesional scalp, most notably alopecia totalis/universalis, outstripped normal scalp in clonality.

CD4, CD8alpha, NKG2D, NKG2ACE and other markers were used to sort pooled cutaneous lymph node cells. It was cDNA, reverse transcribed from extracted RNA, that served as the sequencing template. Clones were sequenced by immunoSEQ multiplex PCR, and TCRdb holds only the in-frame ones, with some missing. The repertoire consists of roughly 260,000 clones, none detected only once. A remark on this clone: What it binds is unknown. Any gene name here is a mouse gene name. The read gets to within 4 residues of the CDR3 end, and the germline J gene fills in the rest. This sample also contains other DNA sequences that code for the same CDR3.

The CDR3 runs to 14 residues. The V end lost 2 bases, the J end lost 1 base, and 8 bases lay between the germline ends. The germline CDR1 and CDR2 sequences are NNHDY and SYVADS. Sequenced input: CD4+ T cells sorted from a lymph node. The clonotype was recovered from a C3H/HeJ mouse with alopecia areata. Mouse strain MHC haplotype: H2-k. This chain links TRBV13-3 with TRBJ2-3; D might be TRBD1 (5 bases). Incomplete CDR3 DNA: TGTGCCAGCAGTGAGCAGGGAGGTGCAGAA. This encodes CASSEQGGAE. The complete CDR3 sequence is CASSEQGGAETLYF.